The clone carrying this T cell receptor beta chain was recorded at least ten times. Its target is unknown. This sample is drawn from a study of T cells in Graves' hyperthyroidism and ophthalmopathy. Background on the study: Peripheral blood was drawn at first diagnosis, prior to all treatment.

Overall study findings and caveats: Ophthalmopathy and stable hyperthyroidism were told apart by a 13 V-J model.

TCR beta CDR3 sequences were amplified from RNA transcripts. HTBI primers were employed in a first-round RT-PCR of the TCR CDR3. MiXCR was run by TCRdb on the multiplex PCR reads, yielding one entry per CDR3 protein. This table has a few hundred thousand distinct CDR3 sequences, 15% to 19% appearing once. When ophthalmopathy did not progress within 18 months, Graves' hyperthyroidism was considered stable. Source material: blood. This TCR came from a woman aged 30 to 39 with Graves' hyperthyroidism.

The CDR3 loop is CAWSRMTYNEQFF. CDR3 DNA: TGTGCCTGGAGCCGGATGACCTACAATGAGCAGTTCTTC. V is TRBV30 and J is TRBJ2-1; no firm D call. Germline V gene data show CDR1 as GTSNPN and CDR2 as SVGIG (reference sequence). This CDR3 has 13 amino acids. V lost 3 bases and J 2 bases, leaving 8 bases between the germline ends.